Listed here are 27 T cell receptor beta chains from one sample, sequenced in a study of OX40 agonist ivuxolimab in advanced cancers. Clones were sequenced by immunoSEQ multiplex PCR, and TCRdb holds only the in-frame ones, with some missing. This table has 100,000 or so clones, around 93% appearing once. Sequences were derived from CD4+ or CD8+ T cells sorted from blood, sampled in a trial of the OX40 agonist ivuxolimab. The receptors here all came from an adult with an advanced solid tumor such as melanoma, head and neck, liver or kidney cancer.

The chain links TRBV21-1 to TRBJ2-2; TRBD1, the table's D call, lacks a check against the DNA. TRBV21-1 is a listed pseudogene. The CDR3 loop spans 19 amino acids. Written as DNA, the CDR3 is TGTGCCAGCAGCAGAGTTCCCCCGGGACAGGAGAAGAACACCGGGGAGCTGTTTTTT. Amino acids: CASSRVPPGQEKNTGELFF.

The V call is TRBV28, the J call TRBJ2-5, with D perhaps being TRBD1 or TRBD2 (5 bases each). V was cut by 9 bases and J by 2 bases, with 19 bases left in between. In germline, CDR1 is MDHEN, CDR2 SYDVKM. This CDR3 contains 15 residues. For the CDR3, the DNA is TGTGCCAGTTCGTTGTTAATGGGGGTACAAGAGACCCAGTACTTC. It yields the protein CASSLLMGVQETQYF.

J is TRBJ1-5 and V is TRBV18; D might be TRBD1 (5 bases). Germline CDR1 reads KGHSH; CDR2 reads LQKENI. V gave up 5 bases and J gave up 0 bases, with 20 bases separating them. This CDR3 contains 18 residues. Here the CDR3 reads CASSRFPRDADSNQPQHF. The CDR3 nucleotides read TGTGCCAGCTCAAGGTTCCCCCGGGACGCCGATAGCAATCAGCCCCAGCATTTT. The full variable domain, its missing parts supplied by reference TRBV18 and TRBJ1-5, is NAGVMQNPRHLVRRRGQEARLRCSPMKGHSHVYWYRQLPEEGLKFMVYLQKENIIDESGMPKERFSAEFPKEGPSILRIQQVVRGDSAAYFCASSRFPRDADSNQPQHFGDGTRLSIL.

CDR3 sequence (DNA): TGTGCCAGCAGTTCCAGGGTCCTTAGAAGGCGGAACACTGAAGCTTTCTTT. Translating it yields CASSSRVLRRRNTEAFF. The J gene is TRBJ1-1, the V gene TRBV28; the D gene is possibly TRBD1 (5 bases). The CDR3 loop spans 17 amino acids. Germline assignment: CDR1 MDHEN and CDR2 SYDVKM. V was shortened by 4 bases and J by 1 base, with 19 bases between the two germline ends.

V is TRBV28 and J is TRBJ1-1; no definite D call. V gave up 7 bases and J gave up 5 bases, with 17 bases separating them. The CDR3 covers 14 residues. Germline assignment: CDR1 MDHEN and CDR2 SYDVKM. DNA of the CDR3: TGTGCCAGCACGGCTGGGGAGAAGCGGACTGAAGCTTTCTTT. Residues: CASTAGEKRTEAFF.

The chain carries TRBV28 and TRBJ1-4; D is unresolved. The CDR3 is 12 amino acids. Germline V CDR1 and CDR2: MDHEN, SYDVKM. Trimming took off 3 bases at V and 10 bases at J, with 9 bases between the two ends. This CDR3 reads CASSFRLGKLFF. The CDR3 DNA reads TGTGCCAGCAGTTTTCGCCTGGGAAAACTGTTTTTT.

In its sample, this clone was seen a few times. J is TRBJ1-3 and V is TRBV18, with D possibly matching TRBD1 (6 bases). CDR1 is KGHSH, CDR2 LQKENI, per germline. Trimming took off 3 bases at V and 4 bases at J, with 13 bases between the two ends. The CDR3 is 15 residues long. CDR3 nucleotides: TGTGCCAGCTCACCCACGGTACAGGGAGGAAACACCATATATTTT. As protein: CASSPTVQGGNTIYF.

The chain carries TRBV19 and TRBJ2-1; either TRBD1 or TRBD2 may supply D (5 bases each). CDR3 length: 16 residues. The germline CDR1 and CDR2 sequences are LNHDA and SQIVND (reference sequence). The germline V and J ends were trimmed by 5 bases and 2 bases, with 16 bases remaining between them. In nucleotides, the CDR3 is TGTGCCAGTAGTTTGCCCGGGACCCGGCCCTACAATGAGCAGTTCTTC. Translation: CASSLPGTRPYNEQFF.

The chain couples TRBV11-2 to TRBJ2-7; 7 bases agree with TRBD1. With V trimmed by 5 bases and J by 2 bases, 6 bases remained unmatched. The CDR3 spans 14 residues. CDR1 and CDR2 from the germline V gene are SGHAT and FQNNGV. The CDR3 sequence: CASSQRQGTYEQYF. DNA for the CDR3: TGTGCCAGCAGCCAACGACAGGGTACCTACGAGCAGTACTTC.

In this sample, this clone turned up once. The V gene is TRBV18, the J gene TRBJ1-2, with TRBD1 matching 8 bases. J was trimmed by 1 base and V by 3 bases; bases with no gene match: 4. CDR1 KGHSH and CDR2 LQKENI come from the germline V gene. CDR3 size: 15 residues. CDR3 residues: CASSPGTGGNYGYTF. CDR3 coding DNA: TGTGCCAGCTCACCCGGGACAGGCGGTAACTATGGCTACACCTTC.

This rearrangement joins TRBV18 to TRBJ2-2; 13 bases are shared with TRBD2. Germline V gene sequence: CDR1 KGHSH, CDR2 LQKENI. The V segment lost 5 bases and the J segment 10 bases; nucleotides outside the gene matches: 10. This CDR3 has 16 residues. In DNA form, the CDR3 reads TGTGCCAGCTCAGATTGGACTAGCGGGAGCTCAGCGGAGCTGTTTTTT. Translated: CASSDWTSGSSAELFF.

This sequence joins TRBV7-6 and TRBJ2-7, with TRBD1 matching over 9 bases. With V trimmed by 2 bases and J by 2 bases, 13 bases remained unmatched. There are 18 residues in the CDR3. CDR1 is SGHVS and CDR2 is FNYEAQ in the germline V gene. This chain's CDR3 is CASSLSNTLRDRAYEQYF. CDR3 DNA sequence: TGTGCCAGCAGCTTAAGTAATACTCTGCGGGACAGGGCCTACGAGCAGTACTTC.

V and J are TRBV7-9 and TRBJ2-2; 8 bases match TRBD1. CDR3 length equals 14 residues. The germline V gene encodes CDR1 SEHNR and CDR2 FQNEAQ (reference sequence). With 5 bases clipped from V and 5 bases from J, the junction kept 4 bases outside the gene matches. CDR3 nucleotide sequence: TGTGCCAGCAGCCAAGACAGGGGAACCGGGGAGCTGTTTTTT. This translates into CASSQDRGTGELFF.

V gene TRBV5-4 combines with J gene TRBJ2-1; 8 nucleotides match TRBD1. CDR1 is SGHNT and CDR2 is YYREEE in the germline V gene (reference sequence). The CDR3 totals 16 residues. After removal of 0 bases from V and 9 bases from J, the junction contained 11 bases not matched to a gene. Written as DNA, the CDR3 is TGTGCCAGCAGCTTGGCCCTCGGCAGGGGGCGCGTTGAGCAGTTCTTC. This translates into CASSLALGRGRVEQFF.

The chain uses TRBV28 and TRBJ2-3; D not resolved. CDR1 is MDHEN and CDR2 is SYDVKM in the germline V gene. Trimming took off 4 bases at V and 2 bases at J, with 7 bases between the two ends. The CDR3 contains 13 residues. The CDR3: CASSSQPTDTQYF. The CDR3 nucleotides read TGTGCCAGCAGTTCGCAGCCCACAGATACGCAGTATTTT. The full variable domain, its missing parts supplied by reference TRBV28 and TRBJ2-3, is DVKVTQSSRYLVKRTGEKVFLECVQDMDHENMFWYRQDPGLGLRLIYFSYDVKMKEKGDIPEGYSVSREKKERFSLILESASTNQTSMYLCASSSQPTDTQYFGPGTRLTVL.

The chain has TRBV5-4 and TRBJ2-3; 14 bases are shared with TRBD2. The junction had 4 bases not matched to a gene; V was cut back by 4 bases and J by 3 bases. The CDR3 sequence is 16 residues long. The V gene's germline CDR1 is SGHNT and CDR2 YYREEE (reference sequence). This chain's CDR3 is CASSMTSGRATDTQYF. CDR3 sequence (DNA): TGTGCCAGCAGCATGACTAGCGGGAGGGCTACAGATACGCAGTATTTT.

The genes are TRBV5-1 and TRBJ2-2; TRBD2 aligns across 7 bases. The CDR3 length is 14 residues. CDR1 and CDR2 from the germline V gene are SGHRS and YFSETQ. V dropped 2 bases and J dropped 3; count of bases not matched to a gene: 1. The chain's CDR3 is CASSLAGYTGELFF. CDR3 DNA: TGCGCCAGCAGCTTAGCGGGGTACACCGGGGAGCTGTTTTTT.

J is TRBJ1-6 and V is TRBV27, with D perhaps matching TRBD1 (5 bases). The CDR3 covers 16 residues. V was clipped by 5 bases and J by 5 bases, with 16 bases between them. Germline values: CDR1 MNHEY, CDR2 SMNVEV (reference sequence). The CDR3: CASSGHGRGNNSPLHF. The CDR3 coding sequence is TGTGCCAGCAGTGGTCACGGCCGGGGCAATAATTCACCCCTCCACTTT.

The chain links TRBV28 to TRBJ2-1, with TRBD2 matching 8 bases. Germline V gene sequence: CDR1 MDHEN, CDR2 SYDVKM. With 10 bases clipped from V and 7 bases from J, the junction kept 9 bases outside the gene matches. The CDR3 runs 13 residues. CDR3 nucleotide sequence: TGTGCCACATTGGGACTAGGGGGGAATGAGCAGTTCTTC. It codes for CATLGLGGNEQFF.

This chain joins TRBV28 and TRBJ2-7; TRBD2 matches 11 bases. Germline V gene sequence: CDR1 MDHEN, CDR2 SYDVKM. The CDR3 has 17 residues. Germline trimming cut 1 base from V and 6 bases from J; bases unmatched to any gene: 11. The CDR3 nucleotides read TGTGCCAGCAGTTTATCCCCTAGCGGGAGGATAGTCATCGAGCAGTACTTC. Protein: CASSLSPSGRIVIEQYF.

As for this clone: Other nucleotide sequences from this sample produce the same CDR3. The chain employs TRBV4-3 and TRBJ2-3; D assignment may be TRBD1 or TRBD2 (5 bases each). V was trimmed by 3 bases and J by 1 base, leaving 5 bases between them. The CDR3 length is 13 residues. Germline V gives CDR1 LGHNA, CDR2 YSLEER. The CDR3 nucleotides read TGCGCCAGCAGCCAGGGACGCACAGATACGCAGTATTTT. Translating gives CASSQGRTDTQYF.

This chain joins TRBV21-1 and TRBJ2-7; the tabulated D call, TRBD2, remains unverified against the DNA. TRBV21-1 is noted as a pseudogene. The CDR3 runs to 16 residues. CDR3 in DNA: TGTGCCAGCAGTTCCCGGGGGGGGACTAGCGGCTACGAGCAGTACTTC. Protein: CASSSRGGTSGYEQYF.

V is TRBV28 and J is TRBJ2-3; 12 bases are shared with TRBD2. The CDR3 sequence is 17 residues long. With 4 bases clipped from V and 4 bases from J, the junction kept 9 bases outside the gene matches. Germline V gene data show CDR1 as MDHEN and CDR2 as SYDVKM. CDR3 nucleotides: TGTGCCAGCAGTTCCCCCCCACTAGCGGGAGGTTCAGATACGCAGTATTTT. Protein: CASSSPPLAGGSDTQYF.

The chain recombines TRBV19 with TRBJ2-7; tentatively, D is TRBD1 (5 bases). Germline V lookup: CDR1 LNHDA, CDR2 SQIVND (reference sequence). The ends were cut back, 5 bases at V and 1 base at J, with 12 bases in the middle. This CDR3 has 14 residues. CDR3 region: CASSLRTPSYEQYF. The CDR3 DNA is TGTGCCAGTAGTCTCAGGACACCTTCCTACGAGCAGTACTTC.

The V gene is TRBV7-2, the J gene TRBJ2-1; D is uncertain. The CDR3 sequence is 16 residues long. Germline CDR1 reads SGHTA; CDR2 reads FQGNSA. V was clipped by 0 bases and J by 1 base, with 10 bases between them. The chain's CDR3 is CASSLATAVSYNEQFF. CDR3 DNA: TGTGCCAGCAGCTTAGCAACCGCGGTGTCCTACAATGAGCAGTTCTTC.

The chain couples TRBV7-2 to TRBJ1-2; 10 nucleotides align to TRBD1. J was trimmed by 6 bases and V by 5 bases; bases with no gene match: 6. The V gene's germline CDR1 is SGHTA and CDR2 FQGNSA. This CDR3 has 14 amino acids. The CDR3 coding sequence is TGTGCCAGCAGCCCAGACAGGGGGCGTGATGGCTACACCTTC. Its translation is CASSPDRGRDGYTF.

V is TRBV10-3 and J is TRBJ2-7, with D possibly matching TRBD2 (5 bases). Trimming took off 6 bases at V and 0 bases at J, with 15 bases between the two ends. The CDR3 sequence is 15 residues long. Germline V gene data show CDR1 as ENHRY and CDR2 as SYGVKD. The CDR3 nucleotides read TGTGCCATCAGGGCGGGCCCATCAGCCTCCTACGAGCAGTACTTC. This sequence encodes CAIRAGPSASYEQYF.